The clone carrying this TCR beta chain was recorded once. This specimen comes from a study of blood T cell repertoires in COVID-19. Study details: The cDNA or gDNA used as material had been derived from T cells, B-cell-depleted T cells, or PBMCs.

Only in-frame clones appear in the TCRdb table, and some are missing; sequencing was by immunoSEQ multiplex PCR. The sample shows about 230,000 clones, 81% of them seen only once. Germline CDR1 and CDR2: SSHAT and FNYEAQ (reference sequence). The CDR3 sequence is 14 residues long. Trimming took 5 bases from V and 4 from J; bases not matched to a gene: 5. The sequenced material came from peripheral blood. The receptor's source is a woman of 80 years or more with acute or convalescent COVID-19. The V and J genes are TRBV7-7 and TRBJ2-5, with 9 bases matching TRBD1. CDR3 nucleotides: TGTGCCAGCAGCCGGACAGGGGCCTTAGAGACCCAGTACTTC. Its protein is CASSRTGALETQYF.